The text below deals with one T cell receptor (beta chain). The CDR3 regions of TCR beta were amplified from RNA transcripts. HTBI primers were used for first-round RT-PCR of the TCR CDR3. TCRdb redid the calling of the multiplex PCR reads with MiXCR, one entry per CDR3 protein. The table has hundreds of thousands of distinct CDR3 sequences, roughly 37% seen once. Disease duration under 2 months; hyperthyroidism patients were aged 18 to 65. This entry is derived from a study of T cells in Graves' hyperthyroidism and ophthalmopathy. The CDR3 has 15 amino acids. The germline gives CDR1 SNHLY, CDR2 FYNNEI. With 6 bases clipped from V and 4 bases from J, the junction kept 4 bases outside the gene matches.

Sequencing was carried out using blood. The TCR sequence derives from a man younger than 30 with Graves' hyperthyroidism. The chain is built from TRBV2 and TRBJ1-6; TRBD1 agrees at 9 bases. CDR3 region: CASSDRGFYNSPLHF. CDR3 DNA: TGTGCCAGCAGCGACAGGGGGTTTTATAATTCACCCCTCCACTTT.